This is a list of T cell receptor beta chains from one sample in a study of tumor-infiltrating lymphocytes in primary liver carcinoma. Via MiXCR, TCRdb re-called the multiplex PCR reads, giving one row per CDR3 protein. Of fewer than 350,000 distinct CDR3 sequences listed, 65% are singletons. The sample taken for sequencing was peripheral blood. These receptor sequences come from a man aged 35 to 55 with primary liver carcinoma and hepatitis B virus infection. Both conserved end residues are part of each CDR3. The order of the fields is clone size, D gene, J gene, V gene, CDR3 protein, CDR3 DNA. The D gene is left open where the match is weak. Some rows mark clone size as missing; the rest say once, few, many or name a class of expanded clone.

clone size: many; D gene: .; J gene: TRBJ2-4; V gene: TRBV6-2/TRBV6-3; CDR3 protein: CASSPGVAKNIQYF; CDR3 DNA: TGTGCCAGCAGTCCCGGGGTAGCCAAAAACATTCAGTACTTC
clone size: few; D gene: .; J gene: TRBJ2-2; V gene: TRBV7-2; CDR3 protein: CASSGTANTGELFF; CDR3 DNA: TGTGCCAGTTCTGGCACCGCGAACACCGGGGAGCTGTTTTTT
clone size: .; D gene: TRBD1; J gene: TRBJ2-1; V gene: TRBV11-2; CDR3 protein: CASSILAGGRDNEQFF; CDR3 DNA: TGTGCCAGCAGCATATTGGCAGGGGGTAGGGACAATGAGCAGTTCTTC
clone size: .; D gene: .; J gene: TRBJ2-1; V gene: TRBV11-3; CDR3 protein: CASSLGDGNGPNEQFF; CDR3 DNA: TGTGCCAGCAGCTTGGGGGACGGGAACGGGCCCAATGAGCAGTTCTTC
clone size: .; D gene: .; J gene: TRBJ1-1; V gene: TRBV11-3; CDR3 protein: CASNRTGGTEAFF; CDR3 DNA: TGTGCCAGCAATCGCACGGGGGGCACTGAAGCTTTCTTT
clone size: few; D gene: .; J gene: TRBJ2-7; V gene: TRBV28; CDR3 protein: CATSRGGGFSYEQYF; CDR3 DNA: TGTGCCACCTCTAGGGGCGGAGGGTTTTCCTACGAGCAGTACTTC
clone size: .; D gene: TRBD2; J gene: TRBJ2-1; V gene: TRBV11-1; CDR3 protein: CASSPARAGVVSYKEQFF; CDR3 DNA: TGTGCCAGCAGCCCGGCCAGGGCGGGAGTTGTCTCCTACAAAGAGCAGTTCTTC
clone size: .; D gene: .; J gene: TRBJ1-5; V gene: TRBV14; CDR3 protein: CASSRSGDQPQHF; CDR3 DNA: TGTGCCAGCAGCCGCTCGGGGGATCAGCCCCAGCATTTT
clone size: .; D gene: .; J gene: TRBJ1-2; V gene: TRBV19; CDR3 protein: CASSPQQGTYTF; CDR3 DNA: TGTGCCAGTAGTCCCCAACAGGGAACCTACACCTTC
clone size: .; D gene: .; J gene: TRBJ1-2; V gene: TRBV12-3/TRBV12-4; CDR3 protein: CVSSSASYGFTF; CDR3 DNA: TGTGTCAGCAGTTCCGCCTCTTATGGCTTCACCTTC
clone size: .; D gene: .; J gene: TRBJ2-3; V gene: TRBV6-1; CDR3 protein: CSSRIRDGPTDTQYF; CDR3 DNA: TGTTCCAGCCGCATCCGGGACGGACCCACAGATACGCAGTATTTT
clone size: .; D gene: TRBD1; J gene: TRBJ1-1; V gene: TRBV11-2; CDR3 protein: CASSPNRGRLNTETFF; CDR3 DNA: TGTGCCAGCAGCCCTAACAGGGGACGACTGAACACTGAAACTTTCTTC
clone size: once; D gene: .; J gene: TRBJ1-5; V gene: TRBV4-2; CDR3 protein: CASSQDPGLNQSQHF; CDR3 DNA: TGTGCCAGCAGCCAAGATCCGGGACTCAATCAGTCCCAGCATTTT
clone size: few; D gene: TRBD2; J gene: TRBJ2-1; V gene: TRBV29-1; CDR3 protein: CSVEGGTRDYNEQFF; CDR3 DNA: TGCAGCGTTGAAGGTGGGACTAGGGACTACAATGAGCAGTTCTTC
clone size: .; D gene: .; J gene: TRBJ1-2; V gene: TRBV5-6; CDR3 protein: CANSPRHLEVGYTF; CDR3 DNA: TGTGCCAACAGCCCTCGACACCTGGAGGTCGGCTACACCTTC